Detailed here is one T cell receptor (beta chain). The antigen remains unidentified. V trimming: 6 bases; J trimming: 8 bases; junction bases outside the gene matches: 8. Germline CDR1 SEHNR, CDR2 FQNEAQ (reference sequence). The CDR3 extends over 14 amino acids. TCRdb's table, derived via immunoSEQ multiplex PCR, lists solely in-frame clones and lacks some. Of millions of clones in the sample, about 95% are singletons; the top ten hold approximately 1.2%. The entry originates in a study of shared clonotypes between healthy human individuals. Overall study findings and caveats: Generally, naive subsets came out with larger estimated richness than memory subsets.

Cells designated naive CD8 were CD45RO-negative and were positively selected for CCR7, with terminally differentiated effector memory CD45RA+ cells excluded. This receptor was taken from a man between 18 and 35 years old in good health. The rearrangement uses TRBV7-9 and TRBJ2-1; 9 nucleotides agree with TRBD1. Sample: naive CD8+ T cells sorted from blood. The CDR3 protein is CASSYGQGIDEQFF. Written as DNA, the CDR3 is TGTGCCAGCAGTTATGGACAGGGGATAGATGAGCAGTTCTTC. Full variable domain (missing parts from reference TRBV7-9 and TRBJ2-1): DTGVSQNPRHKITKRGQNVTFRCDPISEHNRLYWYRQTLGQGPEFLTYFQNEAQLEKSRLLSDRFSAERPKGSFSTLEIQRTEQGDSAMYLCASSYGQGIDEQFFGPGTRLTVL.